This T cell receptor (beta chain) was identified in a study of OX40 agonist ivuxolimab in advanced cancers. Whole-study context: The dose-escalation group included hepatocellular carcinoma, melanoma, renal cell carcinoma and head and neck cancer. General study results and limits: Compared with others, partial responders at 0.1-3.0 mg/kg displayed clonal expansion among the lowest. More expanded clones were found, on average, in CD8+ than in CD4+ T cells.

About this clone: Its antigen is not identified.

Generated by immunoSEQ multiplex PCR, the TCRdb table keeps only in-frame clones and is missing some. There are some 5,000 clones in the sample; roughly 88% occur only once, and 35% to 40% lies in the top ten. The CDR3 extends over 13 amino acids. Deletions cut 0 bases from V and 13 bases from J, with 15 bases between. Germline V CDR1 and CDR2: ENHRY, SYGVKD. The sequence was collected from an adult with an advanced solid tumor such as melanoma, head and neck, liver or kidney cancer. This chain links TRBV10-3 with TRBJ2-5; D is tentatively TRBD1 or TRBD2 (6 bases each). The starting material was CD4+ or CD8+ T cells sorted from blood, obtained in a trial of the OX40 agonist ivuxolimab. The chain's CDR3 is CAISESRGAGSYF. The CDR3 nucleotides are TGTGCCATCAGTGAGTCTAGGGGGGCAGGGTCGTACTTC.